This entry describes one T cell receptor beta chain. The antigen is unknown. A heparinised blood draw that averaged about 116 mL was obtained once from each donor. CD45RO/CCR7/CD25/CD127/CD95/CD27 staining was used to isolate CD4+ naive, central memory, regulatory and stem cell-like memory cells by sorting. The data were obtained in a study of beta chain features in type 1 diabetes. Study-level results: VDJ junctions in type 1 diabetes patients carried more deletions and fewer insertions. Among all four CD4+ subsets, Type 1 diabetes patients had TCRB CDR3s that were moderately but significantly shorter.

Since all of the isolated RNA was reverse transcribed, expressed TCRB transcripts were what got sequenced. Clones were sequenced by immunoSEQ multiplex PCR, and TCRdb holds only the in-frame ones, with some missing. This repertoire shows almost 350,000 clones, approximately 9.9% found once; its top ten account for more than 0.8%. CDR1 is SGHTA and CDR2 is FQGNSA in the germline V gene. The length of the CDR3 is 15 residues. Trimming cost V 0 bases and J 1 base, with 9 bases left between them. The receptor comes from a man aged 30 to 39 with type 1 diabetes. The sequenced sample consisted of central memory CD4+ T cells from blood. The chain is built from TRBV7-2 and TRBJ1-1; possible D gene TRBD1, 6 bases. The CDR3 DNA is TGTGCCAGCAGCTTAGCGACGGGGGCGAACACTGAAGCTTTCTTT. As protein: CASSLATGANTEAFF.